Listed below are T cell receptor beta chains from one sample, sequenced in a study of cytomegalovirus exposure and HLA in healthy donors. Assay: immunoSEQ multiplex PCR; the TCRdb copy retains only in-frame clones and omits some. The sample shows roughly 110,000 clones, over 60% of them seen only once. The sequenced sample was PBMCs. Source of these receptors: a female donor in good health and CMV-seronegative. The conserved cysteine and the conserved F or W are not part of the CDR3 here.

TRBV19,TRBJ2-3,ASSIWQGKDTQY
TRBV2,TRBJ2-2,ASTPSGGYTGELF
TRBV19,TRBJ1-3,ASSGTGRGNTIY
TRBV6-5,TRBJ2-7,ASSSRTGEQY
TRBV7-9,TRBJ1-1,SSSLARTGAF
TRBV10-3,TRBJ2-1,AISETGDSSYNEQF
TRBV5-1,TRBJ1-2,ASSLWRLDGYT
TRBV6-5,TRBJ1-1,ASSVDRGKDTEAF
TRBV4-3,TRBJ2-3,ASSQRSIAGGSTDTQY
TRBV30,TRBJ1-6,ASSLQGDSPLH
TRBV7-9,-,ASSSEDSHEQY
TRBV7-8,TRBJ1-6,ASSEMGQGAQNSPLH
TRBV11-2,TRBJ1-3,ASSIRTGGNTIY
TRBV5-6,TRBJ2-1,ASSPQGGIDEQF
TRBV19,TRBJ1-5,ASSRGTGGVNQPQH
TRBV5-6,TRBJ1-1,ASSKTGPNTEAF
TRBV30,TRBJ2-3,AWSLAGGSIKGTDTQY
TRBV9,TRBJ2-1,ASSVEGGGASSYNEQF
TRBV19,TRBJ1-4,ASSIGGGGVLGSGEKLF
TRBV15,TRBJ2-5,ATSSPQGQETQY
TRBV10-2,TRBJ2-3,ASSESGLAGGTLTQY
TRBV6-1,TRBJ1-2,ASTRGRDYGYT
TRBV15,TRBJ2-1,ATSRSRDRVNEQF
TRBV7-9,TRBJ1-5,ASSPGTPNQPQH
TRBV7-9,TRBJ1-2,SSSLGQGGGYT
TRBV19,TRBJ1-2,ASRIKGGGYT
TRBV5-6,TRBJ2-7,ASSGTGTGVGEQY
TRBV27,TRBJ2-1,ASSFRTGGRNEQF
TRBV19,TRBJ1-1,ASSRTGGGNTEAF
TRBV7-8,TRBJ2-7,ASSGPGLRSHEQY
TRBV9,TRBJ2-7,ASSYSGGLSYEQY
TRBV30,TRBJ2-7,AWSAGGRNEQY
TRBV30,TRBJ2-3,AWTPTGGAPDTQY
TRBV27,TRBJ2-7,ASSLGADPYEQY
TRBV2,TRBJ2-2,ASSGEEAIITGELF
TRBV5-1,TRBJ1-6,ASSLEGVRDSPLH
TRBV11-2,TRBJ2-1,ASSLAPLLAANEQF
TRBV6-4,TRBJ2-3,ASSDQGARSDTQY
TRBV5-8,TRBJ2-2,ASSWAGTDTGELF
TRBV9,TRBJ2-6,ASSLFSGANVLT
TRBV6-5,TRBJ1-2,ASSYKGQGIYGYT
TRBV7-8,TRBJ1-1,ASSRSGNTEAF
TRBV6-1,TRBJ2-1,ASSEIDRNEQF
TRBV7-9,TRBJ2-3,ASSLGTGSTDTQY
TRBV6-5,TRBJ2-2,ASMGLASGELF
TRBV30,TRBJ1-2,AWRGGPGGSYGYT
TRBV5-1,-,ASSPGTGGYEQY
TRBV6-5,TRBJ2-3,ACHGAPGGSDTQY
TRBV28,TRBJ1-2,ASTSPGTAYGYT
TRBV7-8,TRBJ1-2,ASSNRRQGLSYGYT
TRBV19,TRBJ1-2,ASSTTGQGFYGYT
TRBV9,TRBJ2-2,ASSLRSGESTGELF
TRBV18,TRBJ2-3,ASSVLKRALTDTQY
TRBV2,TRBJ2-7,ASQIGQGLDIGYEQY
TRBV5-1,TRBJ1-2,ASRDMTGQGYGYT
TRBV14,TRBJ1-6,ASSQVSGGYNSPLR
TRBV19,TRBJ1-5,ARMGAAKNQPQH
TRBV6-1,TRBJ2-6,ASSEVGADSPS
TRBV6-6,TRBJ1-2,ASSQGTGNGYT